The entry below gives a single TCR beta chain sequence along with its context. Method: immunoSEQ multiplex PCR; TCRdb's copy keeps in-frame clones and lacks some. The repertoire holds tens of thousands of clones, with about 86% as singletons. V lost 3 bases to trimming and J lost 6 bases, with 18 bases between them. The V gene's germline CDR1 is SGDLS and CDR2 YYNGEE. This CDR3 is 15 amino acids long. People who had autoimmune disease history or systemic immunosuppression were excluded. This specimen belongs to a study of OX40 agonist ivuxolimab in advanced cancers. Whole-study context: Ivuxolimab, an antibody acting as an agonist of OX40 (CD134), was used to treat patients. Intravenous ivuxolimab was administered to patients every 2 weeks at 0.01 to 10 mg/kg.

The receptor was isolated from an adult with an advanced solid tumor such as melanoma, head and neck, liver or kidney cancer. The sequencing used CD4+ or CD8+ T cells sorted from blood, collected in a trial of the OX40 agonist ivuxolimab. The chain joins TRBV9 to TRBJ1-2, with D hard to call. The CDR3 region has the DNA TGTGCCAGCAGCGAGGCCCCCACCTCGTTGGATGGCTACACCTTC. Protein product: CASSEAPTSLDGYTF.